The 8 T cell receptor beta chains below come from one sample, sequenced in a study of blood T cells in healthy people across ages (dated by TCRdb to 2014 to 2015). Libraries were built with 5' RACE. These reads were obtained on an Illumina HiSeq 2500. A second PCR of about 7 to 12 cycles was performed with a sample-barcoded 5' primer and a J-beta primer mix. TCRdb itself trimmed the public reads at Q25 with fastp, ran MiXCR and retained productive beta chains. All rows with the same CDR3 protein become a single entry with the most common DNA and genes. Present in this sample are 500,000 to 700,000 distinct CDR3 sequences, around 31% of which were seen just once. The biggest ten clones account for roughly 14% of the sample. The sequencing sample was made of blood. The receptor source for this set is an elderly woman in good health.

This clonotype was counted ten times or more. This sequence joins TRBV7-2 and TRBJ1-2, with 11 positions matching TRBD1. Looked up from germline, CDR1 is SGHTA and CDR2 is FQGNSA. The length of the CDR3 is 15 residues. With 4 bases clipped from V and 2 bases from J, the junction kept 3 bases outside the gene matches. CDR3 DNA: TGTGCCAGCAGCTCCCGGGACAGGGGGAACTATGGCTACACCTTC. Translated: CASSSRDRGNYGYTF.

This clonotype was observed many times. The J gene is TRBJ1-2, the V gene TRBV15; 8 bases match TRBD1. This CDR3 comprises 14 residues. Germline V gene lookup returns CDR1 LNHNV and CDR2 YYDKDF (reference sequence). V lost 0 bases to trimming and J lost 3 bases; unmatched junction nucleotides: 0. The CDR3 loop is CATSREQGDYGYTF. CDR3 nucleotide sequence: TGTGCCACCAGCAGAGAACAGGGGGACTATGGCTACACCTTC.

This clonotype was observed at least ten times. The J gene is TRBJ2-7, the V gene TRBV20-1, with 9 positions matching TRBD1. Germline trimming cut 3 bases from V and 2 bases from J; bases unmatched to any gene: 14. Germline CDR1 DFQATT, CDR2 SNEGSKA (reference sequence). The CDR3 totals 17 residues. The CDR3 DNA is TGCAGTGCTAGGGTCGGGACAGGGCTCCTCGGGACCTACGAGCAGTACTTC. Its protein product is CSARVGTGLLGTYEQYF.

This clonotype has more than one count but fewer than ten. One end of the junction does not line up with germline, which may come from a read error. The chain recombines TRBV5-4 with TRBJ2-1; D is unclear. Germline CDR1 and CDR2: SGHNT and YYREEE (reference sequence). CDR3 length: 11 residues. CDR3 sequence (DNA): TGTGTCAGCAGCCTCCAAACTGAGCAGTTCTTC. Translated, it gives CVSSLQTEQFF.

This clonotype has at least ten counts. The chain couples TRBV29-1 to TRBJ2-3; D call uncertain. Germline assignment: CDR1 SQVTM and CDR2 ANQGSEA. Trimming stripped 2 bases from V and 2 bases from J, with 8 bases between. The CDR3 extends over 13 amino acids. The CDR3 is CSVETPSTDTQYF. CDR3 bases: TGCAGCGTTGAAACCCCATCCACAGATACGCAGTATTTT.

CDR3 protein: CSASAPFGGYTDTQYF. The CDR3 coding sequence is TGCAGTGCTAGTGCCCCCTTCGGGGGATACACAGATACGCAGTATTTT. J is TRBJ2-3 and V is TRBV20-1; D perhaps matches TRBD2 (6 bases). Germline-derived CDR1 and CDR2 are DFQATT and SNEGSKA (reference sequence). V gave up 3 bases and J gave up 2 bases, with 18 bases separating them. There are 16 residues in the CDR3.

The J gene is TRBJ1-2, the V gene TRBV7-9, with a possible D match to TRBD1 (6 bases). This CDR3 is 14 amino acids long. The germline CDR1 and CDR2 sequences are SEHNR and FQNEAQ (reference sequence). V was cut by 5 bases and J by 6 bases, with 16 bases left in between. The DNA for the CDR3 is TGTGCCAGCAGCCATCCAGGGGACCCACATGGCTACACCTTC. Residues: CASSHPGDPHGYTF.

V usage is TRBV7-2 and J usage is TRBJ1-1; TRBD1 might be the D (6 bases). Trimming removed 4 bases at V and 6 bases at J, with 15 bases between. Germline-derived CDR1 and CDR2 are SGHTA and FQGNSA. The CDR3 runs to 14 residues. CDR3 sequence: CASSCEWGGAEAFF. The CDR3 DNA sequence: TGTGCCAGCAGCTGTGAATGGGGGGGCGCTGAAGCTTTCTTT.